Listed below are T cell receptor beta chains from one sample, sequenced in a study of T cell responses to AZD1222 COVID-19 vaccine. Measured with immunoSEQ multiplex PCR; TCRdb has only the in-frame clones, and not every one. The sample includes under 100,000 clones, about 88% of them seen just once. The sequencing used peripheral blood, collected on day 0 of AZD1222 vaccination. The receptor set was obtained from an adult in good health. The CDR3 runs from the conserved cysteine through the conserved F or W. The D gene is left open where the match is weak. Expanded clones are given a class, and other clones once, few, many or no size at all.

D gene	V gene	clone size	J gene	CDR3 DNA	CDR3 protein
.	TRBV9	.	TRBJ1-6	TGTGCCAGCAGCGTAGCGGGGGAGAATTCACCCCTCCACTTT	CASSVAGENSPLHF
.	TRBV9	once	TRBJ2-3	TGTGCCAGCAGCGAACTCTGGCGAAGCACAGATACGCAGTATTTT	CASSELWRSTDTQYF
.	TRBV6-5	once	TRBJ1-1	TGTGCCAGCAGTTACCCAGGCGGGGAGGCTTTCTTT	CASSYPGGEAFF
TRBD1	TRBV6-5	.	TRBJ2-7	TGTGCCAGCAGACCGGGACAGGGGATCTACGAGCAGTACTTC	CASRPGQGIYEQYF
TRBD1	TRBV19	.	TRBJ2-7	TGTGCCAGTACCATCCGGGACAGACCCTACGAGCAGTACTTC	CASTIRDRPYEQYF
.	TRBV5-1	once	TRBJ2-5	TGCGCCACCTCTCGCGGGCAGGGAGGCGGGCAAGAGACCCAGTACTTC	CATSRGQGGGQETQYF
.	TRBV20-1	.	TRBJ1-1	TGCAGTGCTAACTTCCCTGAAGCTTTCTTT	CSANFPEAFF
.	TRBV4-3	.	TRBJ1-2	TGCGCCAGCAGCCAATACCACGGCAGCGAATATGGCTACACCTTC	CASSQYHGSEYGYTF
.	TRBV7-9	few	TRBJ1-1	TGTGCCAGCAGCTTAGTCGGGACACCTGAAGCTTTCTTT	CASSLVGTPEAFF
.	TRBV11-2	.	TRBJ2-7	TGTGCCAGCAGCCGCCCCCGAGGCGGACACTACGAGCAGTACTTC	CASSRPRGGHYEQYF
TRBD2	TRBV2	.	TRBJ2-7	TGTGCCAGCAGGGCGGGGGGGGAGGGAGCCGAGCAGTACTTC	CASRAGGEGAEQYF
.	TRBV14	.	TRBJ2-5	TGTGCCAGCAGCCAAGATGCAGGGGAAAAAGAGACCCAGTACTTC	CASSQDAGEKETQYF
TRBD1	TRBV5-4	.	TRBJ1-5	TGTGCCAGCAGCGTTGCCGGGACAGGAGGACAGCCCCAGCATTTT	CASSVAGTGGQPQHF
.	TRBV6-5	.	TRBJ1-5	TGTGCCAGCAGACTATCTAGCAATCAGCCCCAGCATTTT	CASRLSSNQPQHF
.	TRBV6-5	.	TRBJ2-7	TGTGCCAGCAGTTACCGTAGTAGGGGTTTGTACGAGCAGTACTTC	CASSYRSRGLYEQYF
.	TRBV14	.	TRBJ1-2	TGTGCCAGCAGCCAAGGGCCGAGACTCAACTATGGCTACACCTTC	CASSQGPRLNYGYTF
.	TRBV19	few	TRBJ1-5	TGTGCCAGTAGCCAGGCCAGTTATAGCAATCAGCCCCAGCATTTT	CASSQASYSNQPQHF
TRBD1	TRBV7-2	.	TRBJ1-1	TGTGCCAGCAGCGTCGGGACAGGGGGCTTCACTGAAGCTTTCTTT	CASSVGTGGFTEAFF
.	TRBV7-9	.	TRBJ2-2	TGTGCCAGCAGCCTATACAACGCGAACACCGGGGAGCTGTTTTTT	CASSLYNANTGELFF
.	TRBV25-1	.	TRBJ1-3	TGTGCCAGCAGTGTCAGGGCCGCGGCTGGAAACACCATATATTTT	CASSVRAAAGNTIYF
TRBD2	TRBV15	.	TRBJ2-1	TGTGCCACCAGCAGAATGGGACTAGCGGGGGGGCCAATATCTAGAAATGAGCAGTTCTTC	CATSRMGLAGGPISRNEQFF
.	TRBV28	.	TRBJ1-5	TGTGCCAGCAGTTTAATGTTGGATAGCAATCAGCCCCAGCATTTT	CASSLMLDSNQPQHF
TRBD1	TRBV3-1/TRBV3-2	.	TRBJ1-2	TGTGCCAGCAGCCGGACAGGGGTAGGTCCCTATGGCTACACCTTC	CASSRTGVGPYGYTF
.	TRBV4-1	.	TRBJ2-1	TGCGCCAGCAGCCAAGATCTTAACCGTTGGGGGGATGAGCAGTTCTTC	CASSQDLNRWGDEQFF
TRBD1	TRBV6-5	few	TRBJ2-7	TGTGCCAGCAGTTATGCCGGACAGGAATTCTACGAGCAGTACTTC	CASSYAGQEFYEQYF
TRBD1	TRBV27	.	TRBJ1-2	TGTGCCAGCAGTTTAAATGACAGGGCCGGTGGCTACACCTTC	CASSLNDRAGGYTF
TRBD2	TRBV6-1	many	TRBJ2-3	TGTGCCAGCAGTGAATCCCCCGGGGGGGCAGGATCAGATACGCAGTATTTT	CASSESPGGAGSDTQYF
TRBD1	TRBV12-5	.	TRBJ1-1	TGTGCTAGTGGTTTGACAGGGGATCCCGACTGGGGCACTGAAGCTTTCTTT	CASGLTGDPDWGTEAFF
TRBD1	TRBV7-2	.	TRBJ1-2	TGTGCCAGCAGCTCGGGACAGGGGCTTAGGGGCTACACCTTC	CASSSGQGLRGYTF
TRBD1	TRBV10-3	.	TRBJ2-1	TGTGCCATCTCTAACACGGGACAGTCCTACAATGAGCAGTTCTTC	CAISNTGQSYNEQFF
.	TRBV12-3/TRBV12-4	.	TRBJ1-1	TGTGCCAGCAGTTCCACAGCGTACACTGAAGCTTTCTTT	CASSSTAYTEAFF
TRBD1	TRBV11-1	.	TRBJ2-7	TGTGCCAGCAGCTTAGCGGGCGGACAGGGCTACGAGCAGTACTTC	CASSLAGGQGYEQYF
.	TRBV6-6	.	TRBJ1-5	TGTGCCATCGGGCAGAACAATCAGCCCCAGCATTTT	CAIGQNNQPQHF
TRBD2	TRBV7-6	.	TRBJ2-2	TGTGCCTCCAGGCGGGGGGAGAACACCGGGGAGCTGTTTTTT	CASRRGENTGELFF